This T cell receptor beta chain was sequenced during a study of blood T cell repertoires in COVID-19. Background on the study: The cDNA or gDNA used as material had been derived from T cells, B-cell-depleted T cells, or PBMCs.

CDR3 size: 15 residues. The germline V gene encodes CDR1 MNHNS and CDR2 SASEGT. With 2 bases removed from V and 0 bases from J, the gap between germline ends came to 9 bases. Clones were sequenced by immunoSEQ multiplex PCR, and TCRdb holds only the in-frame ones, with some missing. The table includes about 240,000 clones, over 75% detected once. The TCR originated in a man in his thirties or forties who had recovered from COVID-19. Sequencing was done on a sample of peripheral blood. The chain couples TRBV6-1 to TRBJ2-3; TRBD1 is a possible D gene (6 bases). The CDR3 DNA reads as TGTGCCAGCAGTGAACAAGGGGGAAGCACAGATACGCAGTATTTT. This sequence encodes CASSEQGGSTDTQYF.